A single sample is the source of the 18 T cell receptor beta chains below, sequenced in a study of circulating and synovial CD4+ cells in juvenile arthritis. Sequencing was performed with immunoSEQ multiplex PCR; in TCRdb, only in-frame clones are kept and a portion is missing. The data hold under 35,000 clones, with roughly 95% observed a single time. The sample comprised CD4+ T cells from blood. The receptors were gathered from a human donor with juvenile idiopathic arthritis.

V gene TRBV28 combines with J gene TRBJ1-4; no reliable D call. The V gene's germline CDR1 is MDHEN and CDR2 SYDVKM. The CDR3 totals 14 residues. Trimming took 6 bases from V and 5 from J, leaving 13 bases between them. CDR3: CASSPGGSNEKLFF. CDR3 DNA sequence: TGTGCCAGCAGCCCCGGAGGGTCCAATGAAAAACTGTTTTTT. The whole variable domain, filled in from reference TRBV28 and TRBJ1-4, reads DVKVTQSSRYLVKRTGEKVFLECVQDMDHENMFWYRQDPGLGLRLIYFSYDVKMKEKGDIPEGYSVSREKKERFSLILESASTNQTSMYLCASSPGGSNEKLFFGSGTQLSVL.

The chain combines TRBV5-4 with TRBJ2-1; D is perhaps TRBD2 (7 bases). Deletions cut 4 bases from V and 3 bases from J, with 20 bases between. The CDR3 totals 17 residues. Looked up from germline, CDR1 is SGHNT and CDR2 is YYREEE (reference sequence). CDR3: CASSPTLGGGNYNEQFF. The CDR3 region has the DNA TGTGCCAGCAGCCCAACCTTGGGCGGGGGCAACTACAATGAGCAGTTCTTC.

V and J are TRBV19 and TRBJ1-1, with a weak D call TRBD1 (6 bases). Germline V gene lookup returns CDR1 LNHDA and CDR2 SQIVND (reference sequence). The CDR3 has 13 residues. Trimming took 2 bases from V and 5 from J, leaving 9 bases between them. In DNA form, the CDR3 reads TGTGCCAGTAGTATAAGGGGGGGAACTGAAGCTTTCTTT. It translates to CASSIRGGTEAFF.

This chain connects TRBV27 to TRBJ1-5; TRBD1 matches at 12 bases. J was trimmed by 5 bases and V by 4 bases; bases with no gene match: 6. CDR1 is MNHEY and CDR2 is SMNVEV in the germline V gene (reference sequence). The CDR3 is 16 amino acids. The CDR3: CASSSLGQGAHQPQHF. For the CDR3, the DNA is TGTGCCAGCAGTTCATTGGGACAGGGGGCGCATCAGCCCCAGCATTTT.

The V call is TRBV11-1, the J call TRBJ2-7; 8 bases agree with TRBD2. Germline CDR1 reads SGHAT; CDR2 reads FQDESV (reference sequence). The CDR3 sequence is 14 residues long. With 5 bases clipped from V and 3 bases from J, the junction kept 6 bases outside the gene matches. DNA for the CDR3: TGTGCCAGCAGCGGGGGGGCGGGAGGCTACGAGCAGTACTTC. As protein: CASSGGAGGYEQYF.

J is TRBJ1-5 and V is TRBV10-1; 7 bases align to TRBD1. The CDR3 sequence is 16 residues long. V gave up 2 bases and J gave up 0 bases; unmatched junction bases: 4. Per germline, CDR1 WNHNN and CDR2 SYGVQD (reference sequence). CDR3 in DNA: TGCGCCAGCAGTGAGGGGGACAGAAATAGCAATCAGCCCCAGCATTTT. This sequence encodes CASSEGDRNSNQPQHF.

The genes are TRBV7-2 and TRBJ2-7; 9 bases are shared with TRBD2. V lost 5 bases, J lost 3 bases, and 5 bases stayed unmatched. Germline V gene sequence: CDR1 SGHTA, CDR2 FQGNSA. CDR3 length: 14 residues. The CDR3 bases are TGTGCCAGCAGCACGAGACTAGCGGTCTACGAGCAGTACTTC. Translated, it gives CASSTRLAVYEQYF. Filled out from reference TRBV7-2 and TRBJ2-7, the complete variable domain reads GAGVSQSPSNKVTEKGKDVELRCDPISGHTALYWYRQSLGQGLEFLIYFQGNSAPDKSGLPSDRFSAERTGGSVSTLTIQRTQQEDSAVYLCASSTRLAVYEQYFGPGTRLTVT.

CDR3 residues: CASSQQGARQETQYF. The CDR3, as DNA: TGTGCCAGCAGCCAACAGGGGGCGAGACAAGAGACCCAGTACTTC. This chain uses TRBV5-4 with TRBJ2-5; 9 bases agree with TRBD1. Germline CDR1 and CDR2: SGHNT and YYREEE (reference sequence). Trimming took 4 bases from V and 2 from J; bases not matched to a gene: 6. This CDR3 is built from 15 residues.

The gene calls are TRBV7-9 and TRBJ2-1, with D possibly matching TRBD1 (6 bases). The CDR3 is made up of 13 amino acids. With 2 bases removed from V and 12 bases from J, the gap between germline ends came to 14 bases. Germline V gene sequence: CDR1 SEHNR, CDR2 FQNEAQ (reference sequence). The CDR3 DNA follows: TGTGCCAGCAGCTTACCCACAGGGTTACGGCAGTTCTTC. This codes for CASSLPTGLRQFF.

Notes on this clone: Compared with germline, one end of the junction differs, possibly owing to a read error. J is TRBJ1-5 and V is TRBV16; D unclear. This CDR3 region has 15 residues. Germline values: CDR1 KGHSY, CDR2 FQNENV. The chain's CDR3 is CAGSQSNTNNQPQHF. The CDR3 nucleotides are TGTGCCGGCAGCCAATCGAACACCAACAATCAGCCCCAGCATTTT.

The V gene is TRBV9, the J gene TRBJ2-1, with TRBD2 matching over 12 bases. Germline CDR1 SGDLS, CDR2 YYNGEE. The CDR3 is 17 residues long. The trim removed 4 bases at V and 0 bases at J, leaving 5 bases unmatched. The CDR3 sequence is CASSLGLAGSSYNEQFF. The CDR3 DNA reads TGTGCCAGCAGCCTGGGACTAGCGGGCAGCTCCTACAATGAGCAGTTCTTC.

The CDR3 nucleotides are TGTGCCAGCTCGCGGGAGACTACCTACGAGCAGTACTTC. Translating gives CASSRETTYEQYF. The rearrangement links TRBV2 to TRBJ2-7, with 7 bases that match TRBD2. Per germline, CDR1 SNHLY and CDR2 FYNNEI. The CDR3 spans 13 residues. J gave up 2 bases and V 8 bases, and 6 bases lay outside the gene matches.

The chain links TRBV28 to TRBJ2-1, with unresolved D. This CDR3 is built from 13 residues. From germline, CDR1 is MDHEN and CDR2 SYDVKM. V lost 5 bases and J lost 10, with 15 bases in between. DNA for the CDR3: TGTGCCAGCAGTCCGCCTCAGTATTTGGAGCAGTTCTTC. It is translated as CASSPPQYLEQFF.

The rearrangement joins TRBV18 to TRBJ2-7, with a tentative D call TRBD1 (6 bases). CDR3 length equals 13 residues. V dropped 3 bases and J dropped 3 bases, with 9 bases sitting between them. CDR1 KGHSH and CDR2 LQKENI come from the germline V gene. CDR3 bases: TGTGCCAGCTCACCGTCGACAGGCTACGAGCAGTACTTC. Protein sequence: CASSPSTGYEQYF.

V and J are TRBV5-8 and TRBJ2-7; weak D call: TRBD2 (5 bases). Per germline, CDR1 SGHTS and CDR2 YDEGEE. CDR3 length: 15 residues. V was trimmed by 3 bases and J by 3 bases, leaving 16 bases between them. The CDR3 DNA reads TGTGCCAGCAGCTATGCCGTGAGAAGCGGCTACGAGCAGTACTTC. It encodes CASSYAVRSGYEQYF.

This chain joins TRBV6-6 and TRBJ1-5; 8 positions agree with TRBD1. The CDR3 runs 15 residues. V shed 7 bases, J shed 5 bases, and the junction held 10 bases outside the gene matches. Germline values: CDR1 MNHNY, CDR2 SVGAGI (reference sequence). The CDR3 region has the DNA TGTGCCAGCACCCCACAGGGGGTTCTACATCAGCCCCAGCATTTT. Its translation: CASTPQGVLHQPQHF.

About this clone itself: One end of the junction varies from germline; a read error may be responsible. The chain is built from TRBV12-5 and TRBJ2-7; a weak D match, TRBD1 (7 bases). Germline V lookup: CDR1 LGHNT, CDR2 FRNRAP. This CDR3 has 16 amino acids. CDR3 coding DNA: TGTGCTAGTGCCATACAGGGGAAAGCTGGGTGGGGGGTACTAAGCTTC. Its translation is CASAIQGKAGWGVLSF.

CDR3 nucleotides: TGTGCCAGCAGTTCCGGAGGGCTTAGCACAGATACGCAGTATTTT. Translation gives CASSSGGLSTDTQYF. The chain recombines TRBV28 with TRBJ2-3; a weak D match, TRBD2 (6 bases). V lost 4 bases to trimming and J lost 0 bases, with 11 bases between them. CDR3 length: 15 amino acids. CDR1 is MDHEN and CDR2 is SYDVKM in the germline V gene.